One and the same sample provided the 6 T cell receptor beta chains below, sequenced in a study of CD8+ T cells in alopecia areata. The sample's treatment: oral pan-JAK inhibitor, 5-10 mg twice daily. Reverse transcription of extracted RNA yielded cDNA, which provided the sequencing template. Some clones are missing from TCRdb's copy, which holds only in-frame ones; the method was immunoSEQ multiplex PCR. Of 100,000 to 130,000 clones in the sample, over 80% are singletons; the top ten hold around a quarter. Sequenced here: CD8+ T cells sorted from blood, sampled at week 24, from a patient treated with tofacitinib. Every receptor here comes from a human donor with alopecia areata.

This chain links TRBV5-6 with TRBJ1-4; perhaps TRBD1 as D (5 bases). Germline V gene data show CDR1 as SGHDT and CDR2 as YYEEEE. V lost 4 bases, J lost 0 bases, and 16 bases lay in between. The CDR3 extends over 17 amino acids. The CDR3: CASSPWGRTSTNEKLFF. The CDR3 coding sequence is TGTGCCAGCAGCCCCTGGGGGAGGACTTCAACTAATGAAAAACTGTTTTTT.

This chain uses TRBV5-1 with TRBJ1-1; D unclear. In germline, CDR1 is SGHRS, CDR2 YFSETQ. Trimming took off 4 bases at V and 1 base at J, with 14 bases between the two ends. The CDR3 consists of 15 residues. The CDR3 DNA follows: TGCGCCAGCAGCCCCGGAAAAGGGTCGAACACTGAAGCTTTCTTT. This translates into CASSPGKGSNTEAFF. Full variable domain (remainder filled in from reference TRBV5-1 and TRBJ1-1): KAGVTQTPRYLIKTRGQQVTLSCSPISGHRSVSWYQQTPGQGLQFLFEYFSETQRNKGNFPGRFSGRQFSNSRSEMNVSTLELGDSALYLCASSPGKGSNTEAFFGQGTRLTVV.

This clone has a single count. This chain connects TRBV2 to TRBJ2-5; perhaps TRBD2 as D (6 bases). Germline V gene lookup returns CDR1 SNHLY and CDR2 FYNNEI. The length of the CDR3 is 14 residues. V lost 5 bases and J lost 5, with 15 bases in between. The CDR3 DNA sequence: TGTGCCAGCAGTTTTAGCGGCTCCACCGAGACCCAGTACTTC. Translation gives CASSFSGSTETQYF.

The chain couples TRBV5-4 to TRBJ2-7, with D possibly matching TRBD1 (5 bases). Trimming shortened V by 4 bases and J by 4 bases, and 15 bases separated the two germline ends. The CDR3 has 14 amino acids. From germline, CDR1 is SGHNT and CDR2 YYREEE (reference sequence). The CDR3 nucleotides are TGTGCCAGCAGCCCCCGACAGACCCCTTACGAGCAGTACTTC. Translated, it gives CASSPRQTPYEQYF.

The chain combines TRBV2 with TRBJ2-7; D is ambiguous. Germline values: CDR1 SNHLY, CDR2 FYNNEI. With 3 bases removed from V and 3 bases from J, the gap between germline ends came to 15 bases. This CDR3 has 15 amino acids. The CDR3 coding sequence is TGTGCCAGCAGTGAGCCCCAGGATCTATTCTACGAGCAGTACTTC. It yields the protein CASSEPQDLFYEQYF.

The V gene is TRBV29-1, the J gene TRBJ1-2, with unresolved D. There are 11 residues in the CDR3. V was shortened by 7 bases and J by 3 bases, with 9 bases between the two germline ends. Germline V gives CDR1 SQVTM, CDR2 ANQGSEA. CDR3: CSARDYYGYTF. CDR3 sequence (DNA): TGCAGCGCTAGGGATTACTATGGCTACACCTTC.